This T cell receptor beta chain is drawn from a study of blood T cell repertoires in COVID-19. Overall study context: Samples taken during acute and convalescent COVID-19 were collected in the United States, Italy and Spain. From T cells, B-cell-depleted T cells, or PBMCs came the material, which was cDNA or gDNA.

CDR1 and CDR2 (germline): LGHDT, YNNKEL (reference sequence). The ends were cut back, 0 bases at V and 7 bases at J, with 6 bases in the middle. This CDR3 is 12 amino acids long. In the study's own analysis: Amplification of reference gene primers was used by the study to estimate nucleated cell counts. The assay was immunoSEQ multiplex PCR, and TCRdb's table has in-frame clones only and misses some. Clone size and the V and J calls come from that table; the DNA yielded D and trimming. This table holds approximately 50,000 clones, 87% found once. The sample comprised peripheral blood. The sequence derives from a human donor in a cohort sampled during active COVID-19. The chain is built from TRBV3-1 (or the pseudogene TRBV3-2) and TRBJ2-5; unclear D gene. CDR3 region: CASSQDSGTQYF. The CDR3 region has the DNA TGTGCCAGCAGCCAAGATTCGGGGACCCAGTACTTC.